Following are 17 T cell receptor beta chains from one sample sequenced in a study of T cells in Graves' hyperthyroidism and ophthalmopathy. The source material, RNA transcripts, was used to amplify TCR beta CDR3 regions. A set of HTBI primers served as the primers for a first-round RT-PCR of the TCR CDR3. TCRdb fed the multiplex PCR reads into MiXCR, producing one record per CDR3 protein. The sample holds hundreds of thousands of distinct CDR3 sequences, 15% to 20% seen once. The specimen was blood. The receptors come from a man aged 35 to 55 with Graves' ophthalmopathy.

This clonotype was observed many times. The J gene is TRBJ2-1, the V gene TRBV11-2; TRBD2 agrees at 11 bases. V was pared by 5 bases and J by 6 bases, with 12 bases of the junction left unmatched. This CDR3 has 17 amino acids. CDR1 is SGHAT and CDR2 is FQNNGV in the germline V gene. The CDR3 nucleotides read TGTGCCAGCAGCCCCATAGCGGGAGGGCCCCCTGGCAATGAGCAGTTCTTC. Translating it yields CASSPIAGGPPGNEQFF.

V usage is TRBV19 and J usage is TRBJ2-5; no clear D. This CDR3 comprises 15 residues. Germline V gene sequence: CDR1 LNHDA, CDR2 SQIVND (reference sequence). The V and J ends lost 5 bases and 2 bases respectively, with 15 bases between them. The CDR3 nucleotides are TGTGCCAGTAGTGGGAAAGCGTTACGACAAGAGACCCAGTACTTC. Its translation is CASSGKALRQETQYF.

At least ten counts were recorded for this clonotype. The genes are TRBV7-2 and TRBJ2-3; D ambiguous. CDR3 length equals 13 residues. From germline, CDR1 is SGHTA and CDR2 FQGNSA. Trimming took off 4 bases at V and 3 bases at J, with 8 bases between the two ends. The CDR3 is CASSSYWTDTQYF. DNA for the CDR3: TGTGCCAGCAGCTCTTACTGGACAGATACGCAGTATTTT.

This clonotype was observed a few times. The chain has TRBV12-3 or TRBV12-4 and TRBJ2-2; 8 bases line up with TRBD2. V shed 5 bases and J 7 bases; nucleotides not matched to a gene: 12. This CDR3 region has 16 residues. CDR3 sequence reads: CASSRTGAGADGELFF. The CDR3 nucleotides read TGTGCCAGCAGTCGAACCGGAGCGGGGGCTGACGGGGAGCTGTTTTTT.

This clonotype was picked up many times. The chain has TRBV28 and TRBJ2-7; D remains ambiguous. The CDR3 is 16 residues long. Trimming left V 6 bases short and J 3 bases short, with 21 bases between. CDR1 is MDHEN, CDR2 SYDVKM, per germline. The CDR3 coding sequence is TGTGCCAGCAGCCCACCTCGAAGATCCCCTGACTACGAGCAGTACTTC. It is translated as CASSPPRRSPDYEQYF.

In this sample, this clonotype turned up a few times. This chain's CDR3 is CASSLPSGIQYF. The CDR3 DNA reads TGTGCCAGTTCACTCCCCTCGGGCATTCAGTACTTC. This chain links TRBV7-9 with TRBJ2-4; D gene unclear. V shed 9 bases and J shed 9 bases, with 15 bases lying between them. CDR1 is SEHNR and CDR2 is FQNEAQ in the germline V gene (reference sequence). The CDR3 spans 12 residues.

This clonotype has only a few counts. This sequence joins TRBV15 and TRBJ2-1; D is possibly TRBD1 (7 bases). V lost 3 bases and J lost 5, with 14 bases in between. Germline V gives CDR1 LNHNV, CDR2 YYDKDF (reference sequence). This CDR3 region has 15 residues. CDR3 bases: TGTGCCACCAGCAGCCCAGGGGGGAGGAACAATGAGCAGTTCTTC. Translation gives CATSSPGGRNNEQFF.

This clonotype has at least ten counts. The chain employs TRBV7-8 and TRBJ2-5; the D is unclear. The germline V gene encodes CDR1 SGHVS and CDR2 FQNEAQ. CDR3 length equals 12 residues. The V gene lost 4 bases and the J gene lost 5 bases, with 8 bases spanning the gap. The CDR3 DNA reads TGTGCCAGCAGCTCTCACGGGGAGACCCAGTACTTC. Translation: CASSSHGETQYF.

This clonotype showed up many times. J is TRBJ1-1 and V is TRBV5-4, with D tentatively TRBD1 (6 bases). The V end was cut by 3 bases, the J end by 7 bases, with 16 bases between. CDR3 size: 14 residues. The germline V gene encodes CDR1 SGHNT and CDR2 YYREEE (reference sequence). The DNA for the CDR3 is TGTGCCAGCAGCTACGAATACAGGGTGAATGAAGCTTTCTTT. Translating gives CASSYEYRVNEAFF.

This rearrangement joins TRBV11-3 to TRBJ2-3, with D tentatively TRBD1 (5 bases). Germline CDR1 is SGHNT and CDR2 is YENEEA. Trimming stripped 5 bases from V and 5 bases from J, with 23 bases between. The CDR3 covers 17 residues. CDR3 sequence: CASSRETDGFLEDTQYF. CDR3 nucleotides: TGTGCCAGCAGCCGAGAGACAGACGGATTTTTGGAAGATACGCAGTATTTT. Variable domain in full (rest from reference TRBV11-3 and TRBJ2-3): EAGVVQSPRYKIIEKKQPVAFWCNPISGHNTLYWYLQNLGQGPELLIRYENEEAVDDSQLPKDRFSAERLKGVDSTLKIQPAELGDSAVYLCASSRETDGFLEDTQYFGPGTRLTVL.

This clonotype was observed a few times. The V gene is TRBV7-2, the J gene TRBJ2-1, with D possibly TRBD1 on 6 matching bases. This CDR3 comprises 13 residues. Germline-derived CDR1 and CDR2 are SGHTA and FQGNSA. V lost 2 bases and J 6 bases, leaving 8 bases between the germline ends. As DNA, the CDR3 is TGTGCCAGCAGCTTAACAGGGTCCAATGAGCAGTTCTTC. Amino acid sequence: CASSLTGSNEQFF.

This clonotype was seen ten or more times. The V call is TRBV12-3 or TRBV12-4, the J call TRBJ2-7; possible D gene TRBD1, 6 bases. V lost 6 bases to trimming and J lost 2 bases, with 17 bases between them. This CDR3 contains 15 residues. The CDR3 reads CASRQTGSLPYEQYF. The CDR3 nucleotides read TGTGCCAGCAGGCAAACAGGGAGTCTACCCTACGAGCAGTACTTC.

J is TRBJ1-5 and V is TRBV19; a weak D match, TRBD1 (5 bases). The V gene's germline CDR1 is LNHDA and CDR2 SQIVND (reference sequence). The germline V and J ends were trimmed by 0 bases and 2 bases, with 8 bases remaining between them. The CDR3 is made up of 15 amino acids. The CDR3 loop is CASSIEAGGNQPQHF. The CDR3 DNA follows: TGTGCCAGTAGTATAGAGGCGGGGGGCAATCAGCCCCAGCATTTT.

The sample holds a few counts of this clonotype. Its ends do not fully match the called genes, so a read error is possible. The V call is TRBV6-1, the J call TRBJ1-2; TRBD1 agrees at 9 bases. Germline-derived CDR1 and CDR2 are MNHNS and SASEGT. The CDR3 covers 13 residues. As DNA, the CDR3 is TGTGCCAGCATTGGGACAGGGCCATATGGCTACGCCTTC. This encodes CASIGTGPYGYAF.

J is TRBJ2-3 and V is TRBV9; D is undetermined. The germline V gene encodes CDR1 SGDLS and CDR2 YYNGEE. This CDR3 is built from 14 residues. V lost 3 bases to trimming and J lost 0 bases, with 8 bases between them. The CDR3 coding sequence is TGTGCCAGCAGCGCCCACTCTAGCACAGATACGCAGTATTTT. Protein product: CASSAHSSTDTQYF.

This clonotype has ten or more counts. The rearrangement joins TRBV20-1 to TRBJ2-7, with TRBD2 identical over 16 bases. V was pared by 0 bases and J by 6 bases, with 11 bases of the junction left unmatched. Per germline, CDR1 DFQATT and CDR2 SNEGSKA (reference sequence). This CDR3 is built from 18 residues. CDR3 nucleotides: TGCAGTGCTAGAGATCGTGGGGGGACTAGCGGGAGGGTGGTCGAGCAGTACTTC. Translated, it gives CSARDRGGTSGRVVEQYF.

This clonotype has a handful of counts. The CDR3 protein is CASSRDSISYEQYF. The CDR3 DNA follows: TGTGCCAGCAGTCGGGACAGTATTTCCTACGAGCAGTACTTC. The chain links TRBV3-1 to TRBJ2-7, with 7 bases that match TRBD1. After removal of 6 bases from V and 1 base from J, the junction contained 6 bases not matched to a gene. The CDR3 runs to 14 residues. CDR1 LGHDT and CDR2 YNNKEL come from the germline V gene (reference sequence).